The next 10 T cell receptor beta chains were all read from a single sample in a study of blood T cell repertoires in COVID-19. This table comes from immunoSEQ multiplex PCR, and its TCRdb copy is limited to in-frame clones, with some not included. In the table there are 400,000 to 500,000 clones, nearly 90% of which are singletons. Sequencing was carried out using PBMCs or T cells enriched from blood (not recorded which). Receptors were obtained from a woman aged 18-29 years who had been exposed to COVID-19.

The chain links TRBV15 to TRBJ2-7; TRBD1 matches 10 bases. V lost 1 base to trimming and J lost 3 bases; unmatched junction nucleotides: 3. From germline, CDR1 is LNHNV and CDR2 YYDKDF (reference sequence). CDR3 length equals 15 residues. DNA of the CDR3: TGTGCCACCAGCAGAGTTCGGACAGGGGGCTACGAGCAGTACTTC. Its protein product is CATSRVRTGGYEQYF.

CDR3 residues: CASSLFGTGGAFTF. The CDR3 nucleotides are TGTGCCAGCAGCTTGTTTGGGACAGGGGGCGCTTTCACCTTC. The gene calls are TRBV5-4 and TRBJ1-2; 12 bases are a match to TRBD1. The germline gives CDR1 SGHNT, CDR2 YYREEE (reference sequence). The CDR3 loop spans 14 amino acids. The V gene end was trimmed by 1 base and the J gene end by 13 bases; junction bases not matched to a gene: 8.

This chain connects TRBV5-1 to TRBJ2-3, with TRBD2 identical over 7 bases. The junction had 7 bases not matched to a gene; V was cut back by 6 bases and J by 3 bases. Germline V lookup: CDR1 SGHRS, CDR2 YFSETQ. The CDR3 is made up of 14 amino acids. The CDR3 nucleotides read TGCGCCAGCAACGCAGTGGGGGGGACAGATACGCAGTATTTT. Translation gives CASNAVGGTDTQYF. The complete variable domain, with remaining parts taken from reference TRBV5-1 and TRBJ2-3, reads KAGVTQTPRYLIKTRGQQVTLSCSPISGHRSVSWYQQTPGQGLQFLFEYFSETQRNKGNFPGRFSGRQFSNSRSEMNVSTLELGDSALYLCASNAVGGTDTQYFGPGTRLTVL.

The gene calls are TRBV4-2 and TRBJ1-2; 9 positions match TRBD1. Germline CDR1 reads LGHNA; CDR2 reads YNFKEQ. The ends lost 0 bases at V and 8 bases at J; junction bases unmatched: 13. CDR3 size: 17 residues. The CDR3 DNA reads TGTGCCAGCAGCCAAGATTGGGGACAGGGCAAGAAAGGAGGCTACACCTTC. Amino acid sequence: CASSQDWGQGKKGGYTF.

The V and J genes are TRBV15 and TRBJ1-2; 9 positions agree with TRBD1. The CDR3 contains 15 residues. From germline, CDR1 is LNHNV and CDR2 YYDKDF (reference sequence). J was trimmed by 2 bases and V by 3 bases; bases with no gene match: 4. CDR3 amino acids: CATSSQGQGNYGYTF. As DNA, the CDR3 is TGTGCCACCAGCAGTCAGGGACAGGGCAACTATGGCTACACCTTC.

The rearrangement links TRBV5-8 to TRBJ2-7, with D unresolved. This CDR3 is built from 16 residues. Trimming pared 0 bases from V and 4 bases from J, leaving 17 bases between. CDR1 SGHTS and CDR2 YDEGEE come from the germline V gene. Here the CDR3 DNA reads TGTGCCAGCAGCTTGGTTGGAGAAGGTGCTCGGTACGAGCAGTACTTC. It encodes CASSLVGEGARYEQYF.

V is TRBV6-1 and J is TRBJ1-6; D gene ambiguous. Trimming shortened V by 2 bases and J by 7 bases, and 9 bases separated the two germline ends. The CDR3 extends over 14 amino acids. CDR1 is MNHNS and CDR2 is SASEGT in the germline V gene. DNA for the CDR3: TGTGCCAGCAGTGAAAACAGAATGAATTCACCCCTCCACTTT. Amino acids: CASSENRMNSPLHF.

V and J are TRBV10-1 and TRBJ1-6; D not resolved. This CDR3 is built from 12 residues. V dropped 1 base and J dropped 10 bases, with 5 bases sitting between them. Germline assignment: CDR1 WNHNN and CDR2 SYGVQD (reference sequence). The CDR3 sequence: CASSEFKSPLHF. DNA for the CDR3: TGCGCCAGCAGTGAGTTTAAATCACCCCTCCACTTT.

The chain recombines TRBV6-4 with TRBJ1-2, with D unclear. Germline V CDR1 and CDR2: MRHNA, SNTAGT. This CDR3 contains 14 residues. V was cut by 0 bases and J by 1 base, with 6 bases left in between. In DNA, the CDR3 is TGTGCCAGCAGTGACTCGCCACATAACTATGGCTACACCTTC. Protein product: CASSDSPHNYGYTF.

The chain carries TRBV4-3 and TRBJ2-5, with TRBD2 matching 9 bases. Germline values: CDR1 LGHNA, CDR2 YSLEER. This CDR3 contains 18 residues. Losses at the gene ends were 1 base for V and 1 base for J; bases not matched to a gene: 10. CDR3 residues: CASSQGRGAGGIQETQYF. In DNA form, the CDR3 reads TGCGCCAGCAGCCAAGGACGGGGAGCGGGGGGTATCCAAGAGACCCAGTACTTC.